This T cell receptor beta chain stems from a study of control samples from healthy donors and cancer patients. With 5 bases removed from V and 6 bases from J, the gap between germline ends came to 13 bases. Germline-derived CDR1 and CDR2 are MNHEY and SVGAGI. This CDR3 region has 13 residues. Produced via immunoSEQ multiplex PCR; TCRdb's table is partial and in-frame only. The table lists under 80,000 clones, more than 85% of them singletons. Sequenced: PBMCs. The chain employs TRBV6-5 and TRBJ1-2; D possibly corresponds to TRBD1 (6 bases). This receptor was identified in a woman aged 40 to 49 with lung cancer. DNA for the CDR3: TGTGCCAGCAGTAGGGGGGGGAGGGATGGCTACACCTTC. It encodes CASSRGGRDGYTF.